This entry concerns a single TCR beta chain. Newly diagnosed hyperthyroidism donors, aged 18 to 65, duration under 2 months. This record comes from a study of Graves' ophthalmopathy and Graves' hyperthyroidism. CDR1 and CDR2 (germline): ENHRY, SYGVKD. The CDR3 covers 14 residues. V was pared by 6 bases and J by 6 bases, with 12 bases between. Amplification from RNA transcripts yielded the TCR beta CDR3 regions. A first-round RT-PCR used HTBI primers, followed by a second-round multiplex PCR. TCRdb recomputed calls from the multiplex PCR reads with MiXCR, one row per CDR3 protein. The sample consists of around 1.1 million distinct CDR3 sequences, about 35% of them appearing once.

This receptor was obtained from an adult man with Graves' hyperthyroidism. Sequenced input: peripheral blood or thyroid tissue (not recorded which). The rearrangement links TRBV10-3 to TRBJ1-6; tentatively, D is TRBD1 (6 bases). In DNA form, the CDR3 reads TGTGCCATCAGCAGGGGCGAGTCTAATTCACCCCTCCACTTT. Translated: CAISRGESNSPLHF.